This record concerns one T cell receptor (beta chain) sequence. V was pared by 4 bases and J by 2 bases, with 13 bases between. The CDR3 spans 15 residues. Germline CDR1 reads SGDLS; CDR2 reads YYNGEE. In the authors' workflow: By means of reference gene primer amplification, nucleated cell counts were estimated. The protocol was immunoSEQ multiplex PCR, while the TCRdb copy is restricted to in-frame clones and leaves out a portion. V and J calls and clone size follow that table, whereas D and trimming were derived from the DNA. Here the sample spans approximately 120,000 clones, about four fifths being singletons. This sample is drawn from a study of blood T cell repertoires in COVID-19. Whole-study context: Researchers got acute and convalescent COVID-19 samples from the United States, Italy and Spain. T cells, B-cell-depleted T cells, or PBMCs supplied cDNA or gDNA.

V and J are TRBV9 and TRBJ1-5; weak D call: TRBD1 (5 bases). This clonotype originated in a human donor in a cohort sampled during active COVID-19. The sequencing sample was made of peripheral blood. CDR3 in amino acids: CASSQGSLGNQPQHF. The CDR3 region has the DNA TGTGCCAGCAGCCAGGGTTCCCTTGGCAATCAGCCCCAGCATTTT. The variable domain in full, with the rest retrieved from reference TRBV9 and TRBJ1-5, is DSGVTQTPKHLITATGQRVTLRCSPRSGDLSVYWYQQSLDQGLQFLIQYYNGEERAKGNILERFSAQQFPDLHSELNLSSLELGDSALYFCASSQGSLGNQPQHFGDGTRLSIL.